Sequencing of this TCR beta chain was carried out in a study of blood T cell repertoires in COVID-19. Study summary: The United States, Italy and Spain were the sources of the acute and convalescent COVID-19 samples. The cDNA or gDNA used as material had been derived from T cells, B-cell-depleted T cells, or PBMCs.

The ends were cut back, 7 bases at V and 4 bases at J, with 17 bases in the middle. Germline assignment: CDR1 MNHEY and CDR2 SVGAGI. This CDR3 region has 15 residues. As handled by the study authors: Researchers report that nucleated cell counts were estimated from reference gene primer amplification. Measured with immunoSEQ multiplex PCR; TCRdb has only the in-frame clones, and not every one. V and J calls and clone size come straight from that table; D and trimming were deduced from the DNA. Of hundreds of thousands of clones listed, nearly 90% are singletons. Sequencing was performed on peripheral blood. The TCR originated in a man younger than 35 with active or convalescent COVID-19. V is TRBV6-5 and J is TRBJ1-3, with a tentative D call TRBD1 (6 bases). The CDR3 is CASKSLAGGGNTIYF. The CDR3 region has the DNA TGTGCCAGCAAGTCCTTGGCGGGGGGCGGAAACACCATATATTTT.